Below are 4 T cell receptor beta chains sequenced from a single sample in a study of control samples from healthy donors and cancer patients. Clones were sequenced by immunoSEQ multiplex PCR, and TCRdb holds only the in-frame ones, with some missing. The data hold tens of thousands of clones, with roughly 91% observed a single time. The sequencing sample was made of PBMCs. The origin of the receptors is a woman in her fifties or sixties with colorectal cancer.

The CDR3 sequence: CASSGVTGLNYGYTF. CDR3 nucleotide sequence: TGTGCCAGCTCAGGCGTGACAGGGTTAAACTATGGCTACACCTTC. The gene calls are TRBV18 and TRBJ1-2; 7 bases are a match to TRBD1. Germline assignment: CDR1 KGHSH and CDR2 LQKENI. With 5 bases clipped from V and 2 bases from J, the junction kept 8 bases outside the gene matches. The length of the CDR3 is 15 residues. Full variable domain (outside the CDR3, taken from reference TRBV18 and TRBJ1-2): NAGVMQNPRHLVRRRGQEARLRCSPMKGHSHVYWYRQLPEEGLKFMVYLQKENIIDESGMPKERFSAEFPKEGPSILRIQQVVRGDSAAYFCASSGVTGLNYGYTFGSGTRLTVV.

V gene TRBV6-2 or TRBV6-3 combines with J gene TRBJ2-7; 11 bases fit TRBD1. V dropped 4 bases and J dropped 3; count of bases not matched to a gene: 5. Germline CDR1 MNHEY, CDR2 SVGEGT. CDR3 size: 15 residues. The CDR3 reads CASSSPGTGGYEQYV. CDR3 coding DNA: TGTGCCAGCAGTTCCCCCGGGACAGGGGGCTACGAGCAGTACGTC.

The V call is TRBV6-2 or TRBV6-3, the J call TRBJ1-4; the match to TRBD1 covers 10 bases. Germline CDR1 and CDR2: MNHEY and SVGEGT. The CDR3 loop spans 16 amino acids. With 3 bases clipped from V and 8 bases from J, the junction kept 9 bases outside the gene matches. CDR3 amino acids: CASSYPGTGDDEKLFF. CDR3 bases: TGTGCCAGCAGTTATCCGGGGACAGGGGATGACGAAAAACTGTTTTTT.

CDR3 loop: CACSPRGGLNTEAFF. The CDR3 DNA is TGTGCCTGTTCTCCCCGGGGAGGGTTGAACACTGAAGCTTTCTTT. This chain uses TRBV30 with TRBJ1-1; no firm D call. Germline V gives CDR1 GTSNPN, CDR2 SVGIG (reference sequence). Trimming shortened V by 6 bases and J by 0 bases, and 17 bases separated the two germline ends. The CDR3 is made up of 15 amino acids.